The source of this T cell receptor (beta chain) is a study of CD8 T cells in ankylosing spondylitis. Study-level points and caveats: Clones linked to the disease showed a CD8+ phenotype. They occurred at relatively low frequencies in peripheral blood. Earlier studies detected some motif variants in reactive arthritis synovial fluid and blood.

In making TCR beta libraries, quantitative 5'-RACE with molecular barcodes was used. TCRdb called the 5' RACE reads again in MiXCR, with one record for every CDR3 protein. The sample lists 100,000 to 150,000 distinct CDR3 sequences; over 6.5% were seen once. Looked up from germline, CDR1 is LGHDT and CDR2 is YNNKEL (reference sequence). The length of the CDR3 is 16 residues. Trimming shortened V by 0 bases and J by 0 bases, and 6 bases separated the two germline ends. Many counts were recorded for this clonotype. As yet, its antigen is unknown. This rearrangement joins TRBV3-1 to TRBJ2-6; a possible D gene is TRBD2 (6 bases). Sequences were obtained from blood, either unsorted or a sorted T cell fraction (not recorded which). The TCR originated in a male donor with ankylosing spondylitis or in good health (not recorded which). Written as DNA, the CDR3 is TGTGCCAGCAGCCAAGACGGGAGCTCTGGGGCCAACGTCCTGACTTTC. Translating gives CASSQDGSSGANVLTF.